In this sample, the clone carrying this TCR beta chain turned up a few times. A single record per CDR3 protein comes from TCRdb applying MiXCR to the 5' RACE reads. The table includes 300,000 to 400,000 distinct CDR3 sequences, roughly 8.7% detected once. The V end was cut by 2 bases, the J end by 4 bases, with 15 bases between. Per the germline V gene, CDR1 is GTSNPN and CDR2 is SVGIG (reference sequence). The CDR3 spans 15 residues. The sample belongs to a study of T cells after yellow fever vaccination. The source is a young man who received the YFV17D yellow fever vaccine. Sequenced here: PBMCs, sampled on the day of the first yellow fever vaccination. The rearrangement links TRBV30 to TRBJ2-1; no definite D call. DNA for the CDR3: TGTGCCTGGAGTACACAGTCGGACGGGTACAATGAGCAGTTCTTC. As protein: CAWSTQSDGYNEQFF.